One and the same sample provided the 2 T cell receptor beta chains below, sequenced in a study of cytomegalovirus exposure and HLA in healthy donors (dated by TCRdb to 2017 to 2019). Library preparation used the immunoSEQ multiplex PCR assay. For the multiplex PCR, a mixture combining 60 forward primers for TCR Vbeta segments and 13 reverse primers for TCR Jbeta segments was used. Here the immuneACCESS table is served through TCRdb, limited to in-frame sequences with V and J called. Missing clones are a known gap in these copies; in checked studies unresolved V genes cover under half, and the rest lacks a known reason. In all, the sample holds approximately 160,000 clones, and under 70% of those were seen once. Approximately 2.8% of the sample rests with the top ten. The specimen was PBMCs. The receptors come from a woman aged 35 to 49 in good health and CMV-seropositive.

The rearrangement uses TRBV6-1 and TRBJ1-1; 9 nucleotides match TRBD1. CDR1 and CDR2 (germline): MNHNS, SASEGT. Losses at the gene ends were 8 bases for V and 10 bases for J; bases not matched to a gene: 14. CDR3 size: 14 residues. CDR3 sequence reads: CASSQGGQGRSAFF. In nucleotides, the CDR3 is TGTGCCAGCTCCCAAGGTGGACAGGGGCGGTCAGCTTTCTTT.

In its sample, this clone was seen once. This rearrangement joins TRBV4-1 to TRBJ1-3; weak D call: TRBD1 (5 bases). CDR3 length equals 14 residues. Germline CDR1 is MGHRA and CDR2 is YSYEKL. With 5 bases removed from V and 9 bases from J, the gap between germline ends came to 17 bases. The CDR3 nucleotides read TGCGCCAGCAGCATCCGGACCGACCAGGGCACCATATATTTT. Translating gives CASSIRTDQGTIYF.